This T cell receptor (beta chain) was identified in a study of blood T cell repertoires in COVID-19. Looking at the study overall: The samples span acute and convalescent COVID-19 from the United States, Italy and Spain. The analysed material was cDNA or gDNA that came from T cells, B-cell-depleted T cells, or PBMCs.

The V segment lost 0 bases and the J segment 0 bases; nucleotides outside the gene matches: 3. Germline loops: CDR1 KGHDR, CDR2 SFDVKD. This CDR3 has 16 amino acids. TCRdb keeps only in-frame clones here, not all; method: immunoSEQ multiplex PCR. The sample shows approximately 230,000 clones, about 86% of them seen only once. This TCR came from a man older than 75 with acute or convalescent COVID-19. J is TRBJ1-2 and V is TRBV24-1; 7 bases are a match to TRBD1. The sequenced material came from peripheral blood. The CDR3 here is CATSDLTGTANYGYTF. For the CDR3, the DNA is TGTGCCACCAGTGATTTGACCGGGACAGCTAACTATGGCTACACCTTC.